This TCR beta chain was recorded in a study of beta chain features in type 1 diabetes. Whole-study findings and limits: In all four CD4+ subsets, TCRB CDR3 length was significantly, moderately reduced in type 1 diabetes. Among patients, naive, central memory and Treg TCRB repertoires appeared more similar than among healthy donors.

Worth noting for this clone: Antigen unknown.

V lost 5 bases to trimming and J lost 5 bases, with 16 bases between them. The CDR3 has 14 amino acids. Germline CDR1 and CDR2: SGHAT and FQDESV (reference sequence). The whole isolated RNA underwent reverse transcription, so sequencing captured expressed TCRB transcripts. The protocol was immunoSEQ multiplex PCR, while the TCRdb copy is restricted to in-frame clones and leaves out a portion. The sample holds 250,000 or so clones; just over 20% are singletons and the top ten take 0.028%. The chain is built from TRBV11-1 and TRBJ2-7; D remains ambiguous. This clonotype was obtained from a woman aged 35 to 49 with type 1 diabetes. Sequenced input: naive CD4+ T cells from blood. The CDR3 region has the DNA TGTGCCAGCAGCATTGGGCCCCCGGTGGACGAGCAGTACTTC. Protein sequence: CASSIGPPVDEQYF.